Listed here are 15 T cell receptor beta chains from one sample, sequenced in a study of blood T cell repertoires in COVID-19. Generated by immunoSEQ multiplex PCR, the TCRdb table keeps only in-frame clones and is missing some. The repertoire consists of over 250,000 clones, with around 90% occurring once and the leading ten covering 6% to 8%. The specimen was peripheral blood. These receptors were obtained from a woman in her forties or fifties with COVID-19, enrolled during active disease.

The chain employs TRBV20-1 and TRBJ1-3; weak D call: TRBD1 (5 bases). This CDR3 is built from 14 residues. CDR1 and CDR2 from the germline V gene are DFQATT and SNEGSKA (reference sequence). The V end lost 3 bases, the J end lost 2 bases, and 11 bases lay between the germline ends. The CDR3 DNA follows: TGCAGTGCTAGTCAGCAAGGGGCTGGAAACACCATATATTTT. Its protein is CSASQQGAGNTIYF.

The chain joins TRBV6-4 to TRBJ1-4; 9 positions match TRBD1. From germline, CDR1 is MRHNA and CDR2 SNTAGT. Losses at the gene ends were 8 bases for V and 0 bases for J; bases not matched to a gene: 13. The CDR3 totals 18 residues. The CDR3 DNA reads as TGTGCCAGCCTCCCGGGACAGGGACCGGTCGCAACTAATGAAAAACTGTTTTTT. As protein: CASLPGQGPVATNEKLFF.

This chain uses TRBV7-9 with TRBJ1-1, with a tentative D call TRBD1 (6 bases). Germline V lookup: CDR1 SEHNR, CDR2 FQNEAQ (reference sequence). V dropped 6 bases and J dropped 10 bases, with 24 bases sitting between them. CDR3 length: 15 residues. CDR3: CASSITTQGWSVAFF. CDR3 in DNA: TGTGCCAGCAGTATCACGACACAGGGTTGGAGTGTAGCTTTCTTT.

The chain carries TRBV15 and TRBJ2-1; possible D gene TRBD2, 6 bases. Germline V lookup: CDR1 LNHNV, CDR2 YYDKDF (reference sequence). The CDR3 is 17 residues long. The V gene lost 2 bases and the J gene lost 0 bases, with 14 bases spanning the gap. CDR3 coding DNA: TGTGCCACCAGCAGATCATTAGCGGAAAACTCCTACAATGAGCAGTTCTTC. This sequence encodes CATSRSLAENSYNEQFF. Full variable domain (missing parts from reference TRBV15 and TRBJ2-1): DAMVIQNPRYQVTQFGKPVTLSCSQTLNHNVMYWYQQKSSQAPKLLFHYYDKDFNNEADTPDNFQSRRPNTSFCFLDIRSPGLGDTAMYLCATSRSLAENSYNEQFFGPGTRLTVL.

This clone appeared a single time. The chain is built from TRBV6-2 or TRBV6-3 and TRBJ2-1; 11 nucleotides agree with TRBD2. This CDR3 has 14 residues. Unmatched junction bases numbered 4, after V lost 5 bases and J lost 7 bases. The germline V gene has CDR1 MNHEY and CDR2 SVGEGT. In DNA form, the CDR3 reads TGTGCCAGCAGTATAGCGGGGGGGGGAAATGAGCAGTTCTTC. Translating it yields CASSIAGGGNEQFF.

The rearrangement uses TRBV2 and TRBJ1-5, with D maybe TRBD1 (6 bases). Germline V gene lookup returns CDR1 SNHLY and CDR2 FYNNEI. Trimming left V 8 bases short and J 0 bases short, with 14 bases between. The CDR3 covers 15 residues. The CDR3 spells CASQHSGDSNQPQHF. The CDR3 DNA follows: TGTGCCAGCCAACACTCAGGGGATAGCAATCAGCCCCAGCATTTT.

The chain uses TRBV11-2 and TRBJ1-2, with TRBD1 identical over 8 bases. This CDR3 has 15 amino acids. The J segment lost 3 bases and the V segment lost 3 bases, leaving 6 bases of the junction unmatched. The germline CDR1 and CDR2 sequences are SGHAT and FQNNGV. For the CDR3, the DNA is TGTGCCAGCAGCTTGGGTGACAGGGGCTACTATGGCTACACCTTC. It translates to CASSLGDRGYYGYTF.

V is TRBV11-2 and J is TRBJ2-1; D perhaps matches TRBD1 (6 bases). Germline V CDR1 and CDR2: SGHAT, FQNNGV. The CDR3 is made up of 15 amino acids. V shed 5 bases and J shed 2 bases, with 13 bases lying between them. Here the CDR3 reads CASSPGTSAYNEQFF. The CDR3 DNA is TGTGCCAGCAGCCCCGGGACAAGTGCCTACAATGAGCAGTTCTTC.

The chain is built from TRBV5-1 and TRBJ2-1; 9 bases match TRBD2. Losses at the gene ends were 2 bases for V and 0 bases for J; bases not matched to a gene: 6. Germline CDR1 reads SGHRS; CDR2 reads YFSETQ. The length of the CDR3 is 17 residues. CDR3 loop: CASSLDLAGSSYNEQFF. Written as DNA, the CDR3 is TGCGCCAGCAGCTTAGACCTAGCGGGAAGCTCCTACAATGAGCAGTTCTTC.

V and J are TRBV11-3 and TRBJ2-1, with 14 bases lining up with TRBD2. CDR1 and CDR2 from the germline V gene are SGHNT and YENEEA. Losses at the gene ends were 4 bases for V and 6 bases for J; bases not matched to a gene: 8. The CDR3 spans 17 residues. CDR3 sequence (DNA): TGTGCCAGCAGCTCCACCGGACTAGCGGGAGGCATCAATGAGCAGTTCTTC. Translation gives CASSSTGLAGGINEQFF.

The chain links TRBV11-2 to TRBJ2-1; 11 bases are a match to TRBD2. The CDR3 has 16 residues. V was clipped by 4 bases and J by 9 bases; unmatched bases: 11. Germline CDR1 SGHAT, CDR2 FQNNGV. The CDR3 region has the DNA TGTGCCAGCAGCTACACTGGACTAGCGGGCGGGGGTGAGCAGTTCTTC. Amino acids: CASSYTGLAGGGEQFF.

CDR3 loop: CASSYSARSYNEQFF. CDR3 coding DNA: TGTGCCAGCAGTTATAGCGCCCGTTCCTACAATGAGCAGTTCTTC. J is TRBJ2-1 and V is TRBV6-5, with D possibly TRBD2 on 5 matching bases. V was clipped by 3 bases and J by 1 base, with 10 bases between them. The CDR3 runs 15 residues. The V gene's germline CDR1 is MNHEY and CDR2 SVGAGI.

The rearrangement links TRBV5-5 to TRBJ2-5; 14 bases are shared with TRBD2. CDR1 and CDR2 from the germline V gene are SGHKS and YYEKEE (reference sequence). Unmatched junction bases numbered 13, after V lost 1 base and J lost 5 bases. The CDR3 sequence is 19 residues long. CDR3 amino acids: CASSLSTGTSGSGRETQYF. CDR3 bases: TGTGCCAGCAGCTTGAGTACCGGGACTAGCGGGAGCGGGAGGGAGACCCAGTACTTC.

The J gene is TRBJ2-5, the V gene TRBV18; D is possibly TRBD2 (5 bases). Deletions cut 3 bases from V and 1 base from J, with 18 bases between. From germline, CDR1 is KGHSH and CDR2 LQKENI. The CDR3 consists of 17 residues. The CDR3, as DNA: TGTGCCAGCTCACCTAATCCCCCGGGGAGAAGCCAAGAGACCCAGTACTTC. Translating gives CASSPNPPGRSQETQYF.

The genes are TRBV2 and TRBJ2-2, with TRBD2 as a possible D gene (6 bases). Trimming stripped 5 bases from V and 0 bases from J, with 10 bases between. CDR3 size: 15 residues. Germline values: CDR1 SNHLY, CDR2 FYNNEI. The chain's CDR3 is CASSPGLSNTGELFF. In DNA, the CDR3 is TGTGCCAGCAGTCCGGGACTCTCGAACACCGGGGAGCTGTTTTTT.